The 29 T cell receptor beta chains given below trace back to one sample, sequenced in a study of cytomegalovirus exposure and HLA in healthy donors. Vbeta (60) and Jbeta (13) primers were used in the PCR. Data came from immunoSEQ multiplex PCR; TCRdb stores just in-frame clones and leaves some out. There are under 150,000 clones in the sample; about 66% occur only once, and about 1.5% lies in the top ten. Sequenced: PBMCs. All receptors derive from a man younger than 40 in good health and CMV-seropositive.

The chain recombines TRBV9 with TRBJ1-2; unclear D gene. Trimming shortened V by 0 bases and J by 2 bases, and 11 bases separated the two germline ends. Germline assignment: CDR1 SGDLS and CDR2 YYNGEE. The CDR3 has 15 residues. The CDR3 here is CASSVAVSGNYGYTF. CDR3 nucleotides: TGTGCCAGCAGCGTAGCTGTCTCGGGAAACTATGGCTACACCTTC.

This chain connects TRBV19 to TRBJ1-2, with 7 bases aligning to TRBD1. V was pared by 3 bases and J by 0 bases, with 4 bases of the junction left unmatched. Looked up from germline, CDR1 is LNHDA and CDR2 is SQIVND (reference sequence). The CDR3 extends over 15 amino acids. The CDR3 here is CASSIRQGPNYGYTF. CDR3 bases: TGTGCCAGTAGTATTAGACAGGGACCTAACTATGGCTACACCTTC.

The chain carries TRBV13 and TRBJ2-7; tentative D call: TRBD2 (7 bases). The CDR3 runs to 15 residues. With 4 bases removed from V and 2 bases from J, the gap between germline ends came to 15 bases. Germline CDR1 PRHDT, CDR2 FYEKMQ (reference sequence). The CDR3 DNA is TGTGCCAGCAGCTCCGGACTAGGGGGAACCTACGAGCAGTACTTC. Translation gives CASSSGLGGTYEQYF. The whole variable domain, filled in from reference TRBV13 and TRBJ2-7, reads AAGVIQSPRHLIKEKRETATLKCYPIPRHDTVYWYQQGPGQDPQFLISFYEKMQSDKGSIPDRFSAQQFSDYHSELNMSSLELGDSALYFCASSSGLGGTYEQYFGPGTRLTVT.

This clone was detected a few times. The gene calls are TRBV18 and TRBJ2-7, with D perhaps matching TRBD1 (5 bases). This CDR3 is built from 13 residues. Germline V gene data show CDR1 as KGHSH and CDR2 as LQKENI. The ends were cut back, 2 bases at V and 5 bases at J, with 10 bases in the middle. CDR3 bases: TGTGCCAGCTCACCAAGCCCAGGGAACGAGCAGTACTTC. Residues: CASSPSPGNEQYF.

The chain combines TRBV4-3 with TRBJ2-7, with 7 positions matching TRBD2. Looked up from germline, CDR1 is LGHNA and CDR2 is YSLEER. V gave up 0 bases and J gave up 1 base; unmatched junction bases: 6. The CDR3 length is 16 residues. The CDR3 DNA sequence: TGCGCCAGCAGCCAAGATTGGGCTAGCGGTTCCTACGAGCAGTACTTC. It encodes CASSQDWASGSYEQYF.

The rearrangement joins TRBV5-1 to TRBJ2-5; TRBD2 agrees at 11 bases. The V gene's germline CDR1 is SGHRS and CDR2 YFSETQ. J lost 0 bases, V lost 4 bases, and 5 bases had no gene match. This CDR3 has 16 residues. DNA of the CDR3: TGCGCCAGCAGCCCGAGGACTAGCGGGTACCAAGAGACCCAGTACTTC. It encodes CASSPRTSGYQETQYF.

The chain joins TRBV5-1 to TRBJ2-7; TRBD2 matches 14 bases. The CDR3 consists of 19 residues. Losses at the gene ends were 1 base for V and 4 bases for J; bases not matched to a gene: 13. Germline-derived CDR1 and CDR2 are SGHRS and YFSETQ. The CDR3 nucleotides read TGCGCCAGCAGCTTGAAGGGACTAGCGGGAGTTGGGCTTAATTACGAGCAGTACTTC. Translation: CASSLKGLAGVGLNYEQYF.

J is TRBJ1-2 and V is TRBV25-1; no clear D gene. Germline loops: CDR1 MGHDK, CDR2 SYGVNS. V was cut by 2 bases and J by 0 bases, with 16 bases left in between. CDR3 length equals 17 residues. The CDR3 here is CASSEGHGVGANYGYTF. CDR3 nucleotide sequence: TGTGCCAGCAGTGAAGGGCACGGGGTTGGAGCTAACTATGGCTACACCTTC.

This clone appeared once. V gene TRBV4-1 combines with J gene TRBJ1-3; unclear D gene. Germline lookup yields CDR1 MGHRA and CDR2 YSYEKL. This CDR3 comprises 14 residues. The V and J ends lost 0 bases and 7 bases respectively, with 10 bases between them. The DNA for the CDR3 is TGCGCCAGCAGCCAAGATAGCGGCCGGAACACCATATATTTT. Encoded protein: CASSQDSGRNTIYF.

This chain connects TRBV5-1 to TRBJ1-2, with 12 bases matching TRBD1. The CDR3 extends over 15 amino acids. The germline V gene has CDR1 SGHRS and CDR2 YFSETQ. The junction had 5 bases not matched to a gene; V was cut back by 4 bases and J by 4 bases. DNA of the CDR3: TGCGCCAGCAGCACCGGGACAGGGGGCCCCTATGGCTACACCTTC. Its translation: CASSTGTGGPYGYTF.

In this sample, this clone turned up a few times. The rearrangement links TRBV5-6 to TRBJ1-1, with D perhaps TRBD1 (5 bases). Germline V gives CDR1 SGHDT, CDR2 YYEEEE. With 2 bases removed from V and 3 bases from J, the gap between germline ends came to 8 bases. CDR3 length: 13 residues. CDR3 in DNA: TGTGCCAGCAGCTTCTTCAGGGACACTGAAGCTTTCTTT. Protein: CASSFFRDTEAFF.

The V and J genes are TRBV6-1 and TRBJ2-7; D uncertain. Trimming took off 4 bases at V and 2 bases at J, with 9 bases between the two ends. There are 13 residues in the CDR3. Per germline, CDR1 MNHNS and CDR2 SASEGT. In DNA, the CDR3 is TGTGCCAGCAGTGTCTCGGAGACCTACGAGCAGTACTTC. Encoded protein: CASSVSETYEQYF.

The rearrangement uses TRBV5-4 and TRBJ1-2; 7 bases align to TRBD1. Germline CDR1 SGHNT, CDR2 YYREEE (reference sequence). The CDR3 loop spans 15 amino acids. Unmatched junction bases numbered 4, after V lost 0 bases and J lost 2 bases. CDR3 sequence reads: CASSLGGQENYGYTF. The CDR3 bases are TGTGCCAGCAGCTTGGGAGGACAGGAAAACTATGGCTACACCTTC.

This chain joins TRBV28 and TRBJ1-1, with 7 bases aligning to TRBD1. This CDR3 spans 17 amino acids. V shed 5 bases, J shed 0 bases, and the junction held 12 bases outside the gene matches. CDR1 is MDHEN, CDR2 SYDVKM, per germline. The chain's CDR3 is CASSVPPDRDMNTEAFF. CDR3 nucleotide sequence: TGTGCCAGCAGTGTTCCCCCCGACAGGGATATGAACACTGAAGCTTTCTTT.

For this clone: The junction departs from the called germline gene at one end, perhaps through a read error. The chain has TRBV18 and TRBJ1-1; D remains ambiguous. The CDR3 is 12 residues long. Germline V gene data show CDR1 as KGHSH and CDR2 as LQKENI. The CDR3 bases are TGTGCCAGCTCACCCTCTCAACCGGGGTTAATCTTT. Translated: CASSPSQPGLIF.

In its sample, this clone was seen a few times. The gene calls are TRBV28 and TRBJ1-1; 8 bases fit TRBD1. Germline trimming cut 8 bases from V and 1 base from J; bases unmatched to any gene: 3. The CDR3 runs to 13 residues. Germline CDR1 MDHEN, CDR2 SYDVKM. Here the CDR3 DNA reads TGTGCCAGCGGAGACAGGGGGAACACTGAAGCTTTCTTT. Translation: CASGDRGNTEAFF. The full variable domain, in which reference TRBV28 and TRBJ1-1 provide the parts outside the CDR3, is DVKVTQSSRYLVKRTGEKVFLECVQDMDHENMFWYRQDPGLGLRLIYFSYDVKMKEKGDIPEGYSVSREKKERFSLILESASTNQTSMYLCASGDRGNTEAFFGQGTRLTVV.

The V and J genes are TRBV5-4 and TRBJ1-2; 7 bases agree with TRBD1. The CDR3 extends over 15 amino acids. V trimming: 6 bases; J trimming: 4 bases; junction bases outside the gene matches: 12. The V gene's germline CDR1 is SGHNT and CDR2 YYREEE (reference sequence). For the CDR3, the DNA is TGTGCCAGCACCACACCTGACAGGGTTGGCTATGGCTACACCTTC. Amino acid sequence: CASTTPDRVGYGYTF.

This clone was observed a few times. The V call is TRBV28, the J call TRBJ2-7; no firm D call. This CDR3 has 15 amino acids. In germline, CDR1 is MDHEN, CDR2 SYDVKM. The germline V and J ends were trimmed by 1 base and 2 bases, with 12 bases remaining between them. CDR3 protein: CASSLLVSPAYEQYF. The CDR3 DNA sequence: TGTGCCAGCAGTTTATTGGTTAGTCCGGCCTACGAGCAGTACTTC.

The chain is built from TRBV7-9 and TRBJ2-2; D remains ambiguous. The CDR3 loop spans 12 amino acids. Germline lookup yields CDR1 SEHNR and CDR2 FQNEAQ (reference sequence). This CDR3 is CSFVRYTGELFF. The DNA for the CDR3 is TGTTCCTTCGTCCGGTACACCGGGGAGCTGTTTTTT.

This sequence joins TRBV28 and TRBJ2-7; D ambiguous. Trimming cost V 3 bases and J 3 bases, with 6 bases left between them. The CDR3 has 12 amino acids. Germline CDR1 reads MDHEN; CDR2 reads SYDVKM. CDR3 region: CASSLPGYEQYF. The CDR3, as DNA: TGTGCCAGCAGTTTGCCGGGCTACGAGCAGTACTTC.

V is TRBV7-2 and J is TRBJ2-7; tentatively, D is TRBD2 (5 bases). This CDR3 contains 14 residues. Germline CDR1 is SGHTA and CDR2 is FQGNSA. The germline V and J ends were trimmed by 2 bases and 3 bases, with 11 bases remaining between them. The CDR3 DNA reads TGTGCCAGCAGCTTACAGGTTAGCGACTACGAGCAGTACTTC. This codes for CASSLQVSDYEQYF. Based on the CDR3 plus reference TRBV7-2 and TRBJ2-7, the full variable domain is GAGVSQSPSNKVTEKGKDVELRCDPISGHTALYWYRQSLGQGLEFLIYFQGNSAPDKSGLPSDRFSAERTGGSVSTLTIQRTQQEDSAVYLCASSLQVSDYEQYFGPGTRLTVT.

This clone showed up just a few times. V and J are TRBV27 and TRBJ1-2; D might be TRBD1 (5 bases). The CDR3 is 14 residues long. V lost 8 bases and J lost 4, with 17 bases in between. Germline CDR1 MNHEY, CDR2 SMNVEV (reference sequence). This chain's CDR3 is CASGGKGAGYGYTF. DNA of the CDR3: TGTGCCAGCGGGGGAAAGGGAGCGGGCTATGGCTACACCTTC.

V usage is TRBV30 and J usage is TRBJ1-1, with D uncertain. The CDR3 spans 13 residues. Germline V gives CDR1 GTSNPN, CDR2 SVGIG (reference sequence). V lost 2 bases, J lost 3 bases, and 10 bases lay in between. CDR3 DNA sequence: TGTGCCTGGAGTCCAGACATCGACACTGAAGCTTTCTTT. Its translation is CAWSPDIDTEAFF.

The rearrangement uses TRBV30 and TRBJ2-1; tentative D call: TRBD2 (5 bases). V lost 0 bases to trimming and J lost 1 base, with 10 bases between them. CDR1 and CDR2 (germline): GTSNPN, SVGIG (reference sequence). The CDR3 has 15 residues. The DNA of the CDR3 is TGTGCCTGGAGTGTAGGCGGGCCGTCCTACAATGAGCAGTTCTTC. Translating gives CAWSVGGPSYNEQFF.

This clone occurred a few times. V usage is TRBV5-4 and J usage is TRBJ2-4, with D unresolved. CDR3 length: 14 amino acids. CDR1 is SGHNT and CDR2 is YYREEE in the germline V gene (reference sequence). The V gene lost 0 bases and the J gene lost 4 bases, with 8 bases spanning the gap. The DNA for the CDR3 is TGTGCCAGCAGCTTGGCGGGTAGGAAAAACATTCAGTACTTC. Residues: CASSLAGRKNIQYF.

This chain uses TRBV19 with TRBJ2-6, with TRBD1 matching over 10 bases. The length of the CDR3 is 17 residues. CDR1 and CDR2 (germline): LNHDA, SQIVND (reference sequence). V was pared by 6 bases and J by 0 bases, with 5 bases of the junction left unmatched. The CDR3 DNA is TGTGCCAGTAGCCCGGACAGGGGGTCCTCTGGGGCCAACGTCCTGACTTTC. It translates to CASSPDRGSSGANVLTF.

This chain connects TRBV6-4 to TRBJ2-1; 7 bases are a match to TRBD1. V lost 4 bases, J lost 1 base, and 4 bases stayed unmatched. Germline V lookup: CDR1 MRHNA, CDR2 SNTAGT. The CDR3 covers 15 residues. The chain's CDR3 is CASSASGGSYNEQFF. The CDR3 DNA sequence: TGTGCCAGCAGTGCGTCAGGGGGTTCCTACAATGAGCAGTTCTTC.

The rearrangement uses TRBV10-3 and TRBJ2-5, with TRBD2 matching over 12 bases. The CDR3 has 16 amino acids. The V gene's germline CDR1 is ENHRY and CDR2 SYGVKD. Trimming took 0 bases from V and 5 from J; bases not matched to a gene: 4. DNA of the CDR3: TGTGCCATCAGTGAGTCGTCTAGCGGGAGGGCCGAGACCCAGTACTTC. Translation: CAISESSSGRAETQYF.

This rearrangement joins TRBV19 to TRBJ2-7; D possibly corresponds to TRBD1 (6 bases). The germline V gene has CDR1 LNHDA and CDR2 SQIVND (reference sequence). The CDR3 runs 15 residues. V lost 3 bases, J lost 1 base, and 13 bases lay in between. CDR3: CASSMFGTPSYEQYF. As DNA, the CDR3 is TGTGCCAGTAGTATGTTCGGGACACCGTCCTACGAGCAGTACTTC. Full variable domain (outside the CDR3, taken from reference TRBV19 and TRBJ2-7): DGGITQSPKYLFRKEGQNVTLSCEQNLNHDAMYWYRQDPGQGLRLIYYSQIVNDFQKGDIAEGYSVSREKKESFPLTVTSAQKNPTAFYLCASSMFGTPSYEQYFGPGTRLTVT.